This T cell receptor beta chain was sequenced during a study of cytomegalovirus exposure and HLA in healthy donors. This clone occurred a few times. Both 60 Vbeta primers and 13 Jbeta primers went into the PCR. TCRdb's copy holds only in-frame clones and misses some; the assay was immunoSEQ multiplex PCR. The sample holds around 100,000 clones, more than 70% seen once. The source is a man aged 30 to 45 in good health and CMV-seronegative. The sample comprised PBMCs.

This chain's CDR3 is CASSVRTSGVRDPPGELFF. Written as DNA, the CDR3 is TGTGCCAGCAGCGTCCGTACTAGCGGGGTGAGGGATCCTCCCGGGGAGCTGTTTTTT. The chain couples TRBV9 to TRBJ2-2; 10 bases fit TRBD2. J lost 6 bases, V lost 2 bases, and 16 bases had no gene match. CDR1 and CDR2 (germline): SGDLS, YYNGEE. The length of the CDR3 is 19 residues.